This TCR beta chain was captured in a study of T cells in Graves' hyperthyroidism and ophthalmopathy. Germline V gene sequence: CDR1 GTSNPN, CDR2 SVGIG (reference sequence). The ends were cut back, 0 bases at V and 5 bases at J, with 10 bases in the middle. The CDR3 is made up of 13 amino acids. This clonotype showed up many times. Authors of the study amplified TCR beta CDR3 regions from RNA transcripts. HTBI primers were the set used in a first-round RT-PCR of the TCR CDR3. TCRdb processed the multiplex PCR reads anew with MiXCR; each CDR3 protein has one entry. The sample has under 750,000 distinct CDR3 sequences, approximately 18% seen once.

The sample was blood. The chain carries TRBV30 and TRBJ2-5; unclear D gene. The sequence derives from a woman in her 50s with Graves' hyperthyroidism that later progressed to Graves' ophthalmopathy. Written as DNA, the CDR3 is TGTGCCTGGAGTGTACAACGTGTTGAGACCCAGTACTTC. Translated: CAWSVQRVETQYF.